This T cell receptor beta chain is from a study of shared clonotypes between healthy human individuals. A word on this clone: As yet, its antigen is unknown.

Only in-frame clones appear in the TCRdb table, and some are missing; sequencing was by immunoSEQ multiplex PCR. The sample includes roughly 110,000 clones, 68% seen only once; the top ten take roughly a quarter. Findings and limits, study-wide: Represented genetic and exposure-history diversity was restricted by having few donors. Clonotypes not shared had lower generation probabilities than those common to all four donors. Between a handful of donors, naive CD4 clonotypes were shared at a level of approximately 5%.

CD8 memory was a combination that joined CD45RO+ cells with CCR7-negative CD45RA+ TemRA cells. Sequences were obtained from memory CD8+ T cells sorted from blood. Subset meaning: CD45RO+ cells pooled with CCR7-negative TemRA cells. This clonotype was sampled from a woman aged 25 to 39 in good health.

CDR3 sequence: CASSIRQGRVGETQYF. The CDR3 DNA reads TGTGCCAGCAGCATTCGACAGGGGCGGGTTGGGGAGACCCAGTACTTC. This chain joins TRBV7-8 and TRBJ2-5; the match to TRBD1 covers 8 bases. V shed 5 bases and J 5 bases; nucleotides not matched to a gene: 13. Germline lookup yields CDR1 SGHVS and CDR2 FQNEAQ. There are 16 residues in the CDR3.